This record covers a single T cell receptor beta chain. The antigen is not known. The record originates from a study of cytomegalovirus exposure and HLA in healthy donors. Study context: A later analysis reported the same platform for the 100 to 150 validation repertoires and the 666 first-cohort repertoires. General study results and limits: Subsequent analysis revealed that first-cohort TCR clusters tended to co-occur in the roughly 120 validation repertoires. The study labeled 150 to 200 TCR beta chains cytomegalovirus-associated.

The approximately 130-subject validation cohort, separate from the roughly 670-subject first cohort, included the donors. The protocol was immunoSEQ multiplex PCR, while the TCRdb copy is restricted to in-frame clones and leaves out a portion. The repertoire consists of 220,000 or so clones, with over 75% occurring once and the leading ten covering 2%. The CDR3 covers 13 residues. The germline gives CDR1 SEHNR, CDR2 FQNEAQ (reference sequence). Between the trimmed V and J ends, which lost 1 base and 6 bases, there was a span of 7 bases. The chain carries TRBV7-9 and TRBJ2-1; D uncertain. Material for sequencing was PBMCs. The clonotype was recovered from a woman aged 18-35 years in good health and CMV-seropositive. The CDR3 spells CASSLGRRNEQFF. CDR3 DNA: TGTGCCAGCAGCTTAGGGCGGCGCAATGAGCAGTTCTTC. The whole variable domain, filled in from reference TRBV7-9 and TRBJ2-1, reads DTGVSQNPRHKITKRGQNVTFRCDPISEHNRLYWYRQTLGQGPEFLTYFQNEAQLEKSRLLSDRFSAERPKGSFSTLEIQRTEQGDSAMYLCASSLGRRNEQFFGPGTRLTVL.